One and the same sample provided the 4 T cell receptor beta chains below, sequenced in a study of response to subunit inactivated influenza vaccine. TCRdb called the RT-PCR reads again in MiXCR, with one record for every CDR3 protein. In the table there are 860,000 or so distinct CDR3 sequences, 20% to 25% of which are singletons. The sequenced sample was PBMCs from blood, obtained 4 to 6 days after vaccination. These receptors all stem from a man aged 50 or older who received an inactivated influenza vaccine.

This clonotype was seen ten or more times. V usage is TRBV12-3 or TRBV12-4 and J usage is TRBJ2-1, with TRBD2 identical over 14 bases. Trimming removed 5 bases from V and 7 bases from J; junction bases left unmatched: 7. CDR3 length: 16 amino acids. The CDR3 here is CASSPWTSGRYNEQFF. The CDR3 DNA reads TGTGCCAGCAGTCCCTGGACTAGCGGGAGGTATAATGAGCAGTTCTTC.

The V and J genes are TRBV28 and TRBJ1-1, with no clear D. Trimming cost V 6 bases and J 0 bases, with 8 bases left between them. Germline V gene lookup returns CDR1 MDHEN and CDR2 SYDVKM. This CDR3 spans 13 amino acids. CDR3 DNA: TGTGCCAGCAGCCGTAAATTGAACACTGAAGCTTTCTTT. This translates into CASSRKLNTEAFF. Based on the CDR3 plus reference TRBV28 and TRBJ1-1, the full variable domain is DVKVTQSSRYLVKRTGEKVFLECVQDMDHENMFWYRQDPGLGLRLIYFSYDVKMKEKGDIPEGYSVSREKKERFSLILESASTNQTSMYLCASSRKLNTEAFFGQGTRLTVV.

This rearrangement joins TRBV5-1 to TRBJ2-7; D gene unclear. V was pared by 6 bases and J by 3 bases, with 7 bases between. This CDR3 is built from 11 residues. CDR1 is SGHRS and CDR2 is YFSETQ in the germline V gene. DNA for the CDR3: TGCGCCAGCACGCAGAACTACGAGCAGTACTTC. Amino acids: CASTQNYEQYF.

This chain's CDR3 is CASSPGSYNQPQHF. CDR3 sequence (DNA): TGTGCCAGCTCACCAGGATCTTACAATCAGCCCCAGCATTTT. This chain links TRBV18 with TRBJ1-5, with D unresolved. From germline, CDR1 is KGHSH and CDR2 LQKENI. The CDR3 totals 14 residues. Trimming removed 2 bases at V and 3 bases at J, with 8 bases between.